These 18 T cell receptor beta chains were sequenced from one sample in a study of blood T cell repertoires in COVID-19. Clones were sequenced by immunoSEQ multiplex PCR, and TCRdb holds only the in-frame ones, with some missing. The sample consists of 75,000 to 100,000 clones, more than 65% of them appearing once. Sequenced: peripheral blood. The receptors shown here come from a man aged 60 to 69 with acute or convalescent COVID-19.

The CDR3 here is CASSLGQGSNEQFF. CDR3 DNA: TGTGCCAGCAGCCTAGGACAGGGGAGCAATGAGCAGTTCTTC. The chain joins TRBV7-9 to TRBJ2-1, with 9 bases identical to TRBD1. This CDR3 has 14 amino acids. Germline V CDR1 and CDR2: SEHNR, FQNEAQ (reference sequence). V was pared by 5 bases and J by 6 bases, with 5 bases of the junction left unmatched. Full variable domain (remainder filled in from reference TRBV7-9 and TRBJ2-1): DTGVSQNPRHKITKRGQNVTFRCDPISEHNRLYWYRQTLGQGPEFLTYFQNEAQLEKSRLLSDRFSAERPKGSFSTLEIQRTEQGDSAMYLCASSLGQGSNEQFFGPGTRLTVL.

This sequence joins TRBV7-6 and TRBJ2-3, with D hard to call. CDR3 size: 15 residues. The ends were cut back, 2 bases at V and 5 bases at J, with 14 bases in the middle. Germline CDR1 SGHVS, CDR2 FNYEAQ. CDR3 coding DNA: TGTGCCAGCAGCTTACCGTGGAGTAGGCGAGATACGCAGTATTTT. This codes for CASSLPWSRRDTQYF.

V and J are TRBV5-4 and TRBJ1-1, with 9 bases aligning to TRBD1. The CDR3 totals 14 residues. Germline CDR1 reads SGHNT; CDR2 reads YYREEE (reference sequence). Trimming removed 4 bases from V and 5 bases from J; junction bases left unmatched: 6. In DNA form, the CDR3 reads TGTGCCAGCAGCCCTACAGGGGGCAGGACTGAAGCTTTCTTT. As protein: CASSPTGGRTEAFF.

This chain uses TRBV5-1 with TRBJ2-1; perhaps TRBD1 as D (5 bases). The V gene's germline CDR1 is SGHRS and CDR2 YFSETQ. This CDR3 spans 14 amino acids. V lost 0 bases and J 2 bases, leaving 6 bases between the germline ends. As DNA, the CDR3 is TGCGCCAGCAGCTTGGAAGGGGCCTACAATGAGCAGTTCTTC. Translating gives CASSLEGAYNEQFF. The variable domain in full, completed from reference TRBV5-1 and TRBJ2-1, reads KAGVTQTPRYLIKTRGQQVTLSCSPISGHRSVSWYQQTPGQGLQFLFEYFSETQRNKGNFPGRFSGRQFSNSRSEMNVSTLELGDSALYLCASSLEGAYNEQFFGPGTRLTVL.

The gene calls are TRBV7-6 and TRBJ2-5; tentatively, D is TRBD1 (6 bases). The V gene's germline CDR1 is SGHVS and CDR2 FNYEAQ. The germline V and J ends were trimmed by 3 bases and 2 bases, with 13 bases remaining between them. The length of the CDR3 is 15 residues. CDR3 sequence (DNA): TGTGCCAGCAGCTTCCGACAGGCGAAACAAGAGACCCAGTACTTC. Translation gives CASSFRQAKQETQYF. The entire variable domain, with the rest obtained from reference TRBV7-6 and TRBJ2-5, is as follows: GAGVSQSPRYKVTKRGQDVALRCDPISGHVSLYWYRQALGQGPEFLTYFNYEAQQDKSGLPNDRFSAERPEGSISTLTIQRTEQRDSAMYRCASSFRQAKQETQYFGPGTRLLVL.

The CDR3: CASSTGLSPLHF. DNA of the CDR3: TGTGCCAGCAGTACAGGGTTGTCACCCCTCCACTTT. This chain connects TRBV6-5 to TRBJ1-6, with D tentatively TRBD1 (6 bases). The CDR3 has 12 amino acids. V gave up 5 bases and J gave up 10 bases, with 9 bases separating them. Germline CDR1 and CDR2: MNHEY and SVGAGI.

This clone was seen a few times. This sequence joins TRBV30 and TRBJ1-2, with D uncertain. The CDR3 spans 13 residues. Germline loops: CDR1 GTSNPN, CDR2 SVGIG (reference sequence). V was trimmed by 3 bases and J by 0 bases, leaving 8 bases between them. The CDR3 sequence: CAWRQPSNYGYTF. The CDR3 DNA is TGTGCCTGGAGACAACCTTCTAACTATGGCTACACCTTC.

This chain links TRBV5-1 with TRBJ1-1; D uncertain. The germline V gene has CDR1 SGHRS and CDR2 YFSETQ. V was clipped by 1 base and J by 1 base, with 11 bases between them. The CDR3 runs to 15 residues. The CDR3 region has the DNA TGCGCCAGCAGCTTGCCGGGGTTAGGGAACACTGAAGCTTTCTTT. It translates to CASSLPGLGNTEAFF.

This clone turned up a few times. V gene TRBV10-3 combines with J gene TRBJ1-5; 10 bases fit TRBD1. The CDR3 has 15 residues. Germline V gene lookup returns CDR1 ENHRY and CDR2 SYGVKD. The V gene end was trimmed by 4 bases and the J gene end by 6 bases; junction bases not matched to a gene: 6. This CDR3 is CAISGGQGVGQPQHF. CDR3 coding DNA: TGTGCCATCAGTGGAGGACAGGGGGTTGGTCAGCCCCAGCATTTT.

V gene TRBV4-1 combines with J gene TRBJ1-2; 9 nucleotides agree with TRBD1. The V gene end was trimmed by 7 bases and the J gene end by 5 bases; junction bases not matched to a gene: 11. CDR1 MGHRA and CDR2 YSYEKL come from the germline V gene. CDR3 length: 15 residues. The CDR3 nucleotides read TGCGCCAGCACAACGGAACAGGGGGCACGGTATGGCTACACCTTC. It translates to CASTTEQGARYGYTF.

The chain combines TRBV19 with TRBJ1-1; maybe TRBD1 (6 bases). This CDR3 has 16 amino acids. Trimming pared 3 bases from V and 11 bases from J, leaving 25 bases between. Germline CDR1 is LNHDA and CDR2 is SQIVND (reference sequence). The CDR3 sequence is CASSIYSIRPTRGAFF. The DNA of the CDR3 is TGTGCCAGTAGTATCTATTCGATCAGGCCCACGAGGGGGGCTTTCTTT.

This clone appeared a single time. The chain carries TRBV27 and TRBJ1-6; 8 nucleotides line up with TRBD1. CDR3 size: 14 residues. Germline V lookup: CDR1 MNHEY, CDR2 SMNVEV (reference sequence). Trimming removed 5 bases from V and 7 bases from J; junction bases left unmatched: 4. The CDR3 is CASSPDRVNSPLHF. CDR3 nucleotides: TGTGCCAGCAGTCCGGACAGGGTGAATTCACCCCTCCACTTT.

This chain joins TRBV9 and TRBJ1-2; 9 nucleotides match TRBD1. The CDR3 covers 14 residues. Trimming cost V 2 bases and J 13 bases; bases outside gene matches: 12. From germline, CDR1 is SGDLS and CDR2 YYNGEE. DNA for the CDR3: TGTGCCAGCAGCGTCGCCGGGACAGGGTATGGCGGCACCTTC. This translates into CASSVAGTGYGGTF.

This chain joins TRBV19 and TRBJ2-7; 14 positions agree with TRBD2. The CDR3 runs 17 residues. With V trimmed by 4 bases and J by 6 bases, 11 bases remained unmatched. Germline V lookup: CDR1 LNHDA, CDR2 SQIVND (reference sequence). CDR3 nucleotides: TGTGCCAGTAGTAGAACCGGGACTAGCGGGAGCGGAGTCGAGCAGTACTTC. Protein product: CASSRTGTSGSGVEQYF.

This chain uses TRBV3-1 (or the pseudogene TRBV3-2) with TRBJ2-7; D not certain. The CDR3 runs to 13 residues. In germline, CDR1 is LGHDT, CDR2 YNNKEL (reference sequence). Trimming left V 3 bases short and J 2 bases short, with 8 bases between. In nucleotides, the CDR3 is TGTGCCAGCAGCCAGGCCGGAGCCTACGAGCAGTACTTC. Residues: CASSQAGAYEQYF.

V usage is TRBV6-5 and J usage is TRBJ2-5; no reliable D call. Trimming shortened V by 6 bases and J by 0 bases, and 8 bases separated the two germline ends. The germline gives CDR1 MNHEY, CDR2 SVGAGI. The CDR3 runs to 13 residues. CDR3 sequence: CASSLPYQETQYF. For the CDR3, the DNA is TGTGCCAGCAGCCTCCCGTACCAAGAGACCCAGTACTTC.

In DNA form, the CDR3 reads TGTGCCAGCAGCCCTTGGGCTAGCGGGAGGTCCGGGGAGCTGTTTTTT. It specifies CASSPWASGRSGELFF. The chain employs TRBV11-2 and TRBJ2-2, with 11 bases identical to TRBD2. There are 16 residues in the CDR3. Germline lookup yields CDR1 SGHAT and CDR2 FQNNGV. With 5 bases clipped from V and 6 bases from J, the junction kept 8 bases outside the gene matches.

V gene TRBV4-1 combines with J gene TRBJ2-5; D perhaps matches TRBD1 (6 bases). V lost 3 bases to trimming and J lost 3 bases, with 14 bases between them. Germline CDR1 and CDR2: MGHRA and YSYEKL. The CDR3 contains 15 residues. CDR3 sequence: CASSQDGTREETQYF. The CDR3 DNA sequence: TGCGCCAGCAGCCAGGACGGGACACGAGAAGAGACCCAGTACTTC.